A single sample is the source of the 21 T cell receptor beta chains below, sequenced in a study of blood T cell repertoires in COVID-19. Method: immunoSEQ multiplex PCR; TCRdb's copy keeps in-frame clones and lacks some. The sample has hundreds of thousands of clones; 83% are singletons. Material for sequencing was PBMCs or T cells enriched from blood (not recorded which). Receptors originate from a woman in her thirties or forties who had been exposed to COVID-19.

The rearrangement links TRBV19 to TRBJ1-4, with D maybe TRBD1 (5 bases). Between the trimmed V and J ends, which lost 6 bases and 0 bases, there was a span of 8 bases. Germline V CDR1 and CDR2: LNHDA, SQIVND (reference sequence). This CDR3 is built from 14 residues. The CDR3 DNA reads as TGTGCCAGTAGCCAGGGCGCAACTAATGAAAAACTGTTTTTT. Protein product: CASSQGATNEKLFF.

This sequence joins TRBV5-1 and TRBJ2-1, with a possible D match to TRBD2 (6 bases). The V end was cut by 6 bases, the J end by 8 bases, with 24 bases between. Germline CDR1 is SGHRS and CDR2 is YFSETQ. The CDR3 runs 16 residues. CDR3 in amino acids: CASTRLVGGPSDEQFF. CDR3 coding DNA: TGCGCCAGCACGAGGCTTGTGGGGGGTCCCTCTGATGAGCAGTTCTTC.

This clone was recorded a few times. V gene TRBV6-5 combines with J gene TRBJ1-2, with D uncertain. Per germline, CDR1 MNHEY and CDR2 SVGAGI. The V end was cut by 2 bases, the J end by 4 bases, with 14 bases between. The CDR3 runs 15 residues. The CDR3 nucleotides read TGTGCCAGCAGTTACGGGCAGCAGTCTCTCTATGGCTACACCTTC. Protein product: CASSYGQQSLYGYTF.

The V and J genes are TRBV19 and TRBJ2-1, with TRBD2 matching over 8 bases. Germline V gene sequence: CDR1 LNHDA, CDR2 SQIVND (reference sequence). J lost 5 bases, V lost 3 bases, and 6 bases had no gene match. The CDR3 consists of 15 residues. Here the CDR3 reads CASSIGGTRHNEQFF. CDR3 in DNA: TGTGCCAGTAGTATTGGAGGGACTAGACACAATGAGCAGTTCTTC.

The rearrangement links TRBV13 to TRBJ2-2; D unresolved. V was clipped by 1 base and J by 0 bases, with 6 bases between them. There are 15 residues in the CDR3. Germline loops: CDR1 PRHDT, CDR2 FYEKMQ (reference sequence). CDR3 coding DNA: TGTGCCAGCAGCTTAGTGGCAGCGAACACCGGGGAGCTGTTTTTT. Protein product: CASSLVAANTGELFF.

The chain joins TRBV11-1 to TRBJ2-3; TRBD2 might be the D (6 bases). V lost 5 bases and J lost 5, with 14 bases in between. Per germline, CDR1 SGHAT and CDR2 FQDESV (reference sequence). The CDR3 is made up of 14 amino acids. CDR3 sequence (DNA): TGTGCCAGCAGCCGGGACTCGGCGGGAGATACGCAGTATTTT. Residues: CASSRDSAGDTQYF.

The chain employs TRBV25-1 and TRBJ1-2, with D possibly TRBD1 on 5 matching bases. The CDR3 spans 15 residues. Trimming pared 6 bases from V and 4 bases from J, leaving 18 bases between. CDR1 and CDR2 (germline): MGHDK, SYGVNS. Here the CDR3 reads CASSPRGGDRYGYTF. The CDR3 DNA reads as TGTGCCAGCAGCCCCCGGGGGGGGGATCGCTATGGCTACACCTTC.

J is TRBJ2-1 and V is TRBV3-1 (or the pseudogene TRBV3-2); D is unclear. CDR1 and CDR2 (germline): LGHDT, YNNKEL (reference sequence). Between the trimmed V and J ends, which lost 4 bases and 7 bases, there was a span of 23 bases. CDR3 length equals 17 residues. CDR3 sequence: CASSLKLAALNWNEQFF. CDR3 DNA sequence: TGTGCCAGCAGCCTAAAGTTGGCGGCCCTAAATTGGAATGAGCAGTTCTTC.

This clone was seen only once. The CDR3 DNA follows: TGTGCCAGCAGCGTACCGGATACGGACAGGTTCTATGGCTACACCTTC. Translated: CASSVPDTDRFYGYTF. The gene calls are TRBV9 and TRBJ1-2, with TRBD1 matching 7 bases. V shed 1 base, J shed 4 bases, and the junction held 10 bases outside the gene matches. CDR1 is SGDLS, CDR2 YYNGEE, per germline. The length of the CDR3 is 16 residues.

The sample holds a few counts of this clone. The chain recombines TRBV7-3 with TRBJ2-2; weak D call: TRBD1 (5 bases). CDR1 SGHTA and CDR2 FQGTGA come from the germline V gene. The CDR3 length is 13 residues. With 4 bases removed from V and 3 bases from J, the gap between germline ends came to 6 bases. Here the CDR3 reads CASSSGYTGELFF. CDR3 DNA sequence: TGTGCCAGCAGCTCAGGGTACACCGGGGAGCTGTTTTTT.

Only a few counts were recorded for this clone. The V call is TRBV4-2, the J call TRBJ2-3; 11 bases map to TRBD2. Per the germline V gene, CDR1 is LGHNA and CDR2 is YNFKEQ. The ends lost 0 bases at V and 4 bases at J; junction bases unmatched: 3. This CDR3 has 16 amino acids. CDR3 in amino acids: CASSQDPSGGSDTQYF. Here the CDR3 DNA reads TGTGCCAGCAGCCAAGACCCTAGCGGGGGGTCAGATACGCAGTATTTT.

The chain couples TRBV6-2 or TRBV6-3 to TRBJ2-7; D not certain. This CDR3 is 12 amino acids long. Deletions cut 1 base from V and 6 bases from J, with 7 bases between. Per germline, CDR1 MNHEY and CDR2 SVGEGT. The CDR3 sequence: CASSYFRLEQYF. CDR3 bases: TGTGCCAGCAGTTACTTTCGTCTCGAGCAGTACTTC.

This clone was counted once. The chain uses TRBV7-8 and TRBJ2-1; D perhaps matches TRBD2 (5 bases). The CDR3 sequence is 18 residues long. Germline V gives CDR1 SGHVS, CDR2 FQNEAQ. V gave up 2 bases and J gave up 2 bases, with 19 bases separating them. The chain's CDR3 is CASSLFSSPAGPYNEQFF. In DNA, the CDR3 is TGTGCCAGCAGCTTATTCAGTAGTCCGGCGGGCCCCTACAATGAGCAGTTCTTC.

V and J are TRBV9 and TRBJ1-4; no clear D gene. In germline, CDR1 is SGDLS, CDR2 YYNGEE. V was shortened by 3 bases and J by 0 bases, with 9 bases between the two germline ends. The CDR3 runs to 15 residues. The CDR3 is CASSAEAATNEKLFF. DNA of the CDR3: TGTGCCAGCAGCGCCGAAGCTGCAACTAATGAAAAACTGTTTTTT.

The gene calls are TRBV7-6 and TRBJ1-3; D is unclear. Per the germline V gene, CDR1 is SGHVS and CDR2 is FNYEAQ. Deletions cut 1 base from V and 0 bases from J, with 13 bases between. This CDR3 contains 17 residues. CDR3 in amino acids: CASSLVLDGSSGNTIYF. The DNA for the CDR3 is TGTGCCAGCAGCTTAGTGCTTGACGGGAGCTCTGGAAACACCATATATTTT.

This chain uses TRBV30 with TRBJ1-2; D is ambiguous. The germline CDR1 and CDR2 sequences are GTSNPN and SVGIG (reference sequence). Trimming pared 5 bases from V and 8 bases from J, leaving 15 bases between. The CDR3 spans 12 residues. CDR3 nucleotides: TGTGCCTGGGCTCTAGACCGCGGGGGCTACACCTTC. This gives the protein CAWALDRGGYTF.

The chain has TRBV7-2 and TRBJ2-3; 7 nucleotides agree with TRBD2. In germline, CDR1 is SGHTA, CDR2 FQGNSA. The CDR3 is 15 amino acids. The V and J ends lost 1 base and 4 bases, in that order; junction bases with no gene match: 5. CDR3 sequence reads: CASSLVVGGSDTQYF. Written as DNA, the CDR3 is TGTGCCAGCAGCTTAGTGGTGGGGGGGTCAGATACGCAGTATTTT. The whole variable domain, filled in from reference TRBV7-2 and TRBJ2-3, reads GAGVSQSPSNKVTEKGKDVELRCDPISGHTALYWYRQSLGQGLEFLIYFQGNSAPDKSGLPSDRFSAERTGGSVSTLTIQRTQQEDSAVYLCASSLVVGGSDTQYFGPGTRLTVL.

CDR3 residues: CASNSGSYEQYF. CDR3 DNA: TGTGCCAGCAATTCCGGCTCCTACGAGCAGTACTTC. The rearrangement uses TRBV28 and TRBJ2-7; D not certain. Trimming shortened V by 7 bases and J by 0 bases, and 7 bases separated the two germline ends. The CDR3 length is 12 residues. In germline, CDR1 is MDHEN, CDR2 SYDVKM.

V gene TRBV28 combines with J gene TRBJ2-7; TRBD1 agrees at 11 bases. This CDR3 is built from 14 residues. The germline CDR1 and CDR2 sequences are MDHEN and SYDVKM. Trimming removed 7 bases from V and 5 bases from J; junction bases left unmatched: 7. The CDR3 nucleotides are TGTGCCAGCAAGGGACAGGGGGGCAAGGACGAGCAGTACTTC. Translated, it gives CASKGQGGKDEQYF.

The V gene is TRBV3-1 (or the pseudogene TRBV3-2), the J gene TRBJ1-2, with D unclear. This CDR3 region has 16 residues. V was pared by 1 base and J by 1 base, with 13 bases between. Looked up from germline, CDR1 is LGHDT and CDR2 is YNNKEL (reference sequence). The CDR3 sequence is CASSQGVSDFNYGYTF. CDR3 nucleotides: TGTGCCAGCAGCCAAGGGGTCAGCGACTTTAACTATGGCTACACCTTC.

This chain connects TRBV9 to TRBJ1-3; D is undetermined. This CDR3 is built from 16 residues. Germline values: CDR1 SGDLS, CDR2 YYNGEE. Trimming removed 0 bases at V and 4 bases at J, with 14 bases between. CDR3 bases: TGTGCCAGCAGCGTAGGAAGCGAGGCTTCCGGAAACACCATATATTTT. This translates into CASSVGSEASGNTIYF. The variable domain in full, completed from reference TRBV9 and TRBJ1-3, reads DSGVTQTPKHLITATGQRVTLRCSPRSGDLSVYWYQQSLDQGLQFLIQYYNGEERAKGNILERFSAQQFPDLHSELNLSSLELGDSALYFCASSVGSEASGNTIYFGEGSWLTVV.